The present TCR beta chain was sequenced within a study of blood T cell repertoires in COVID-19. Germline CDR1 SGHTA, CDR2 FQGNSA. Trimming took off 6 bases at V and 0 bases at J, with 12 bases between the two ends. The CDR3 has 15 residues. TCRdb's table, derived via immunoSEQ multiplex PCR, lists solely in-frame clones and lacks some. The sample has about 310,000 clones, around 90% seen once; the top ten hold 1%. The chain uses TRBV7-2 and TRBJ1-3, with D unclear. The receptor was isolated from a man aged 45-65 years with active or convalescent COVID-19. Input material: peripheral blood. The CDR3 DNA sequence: TGTGCCAGCAGAACCACCGGGAACTCTGGAAACACCATATATTTT. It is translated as CASRTTGNSGNTIYF.